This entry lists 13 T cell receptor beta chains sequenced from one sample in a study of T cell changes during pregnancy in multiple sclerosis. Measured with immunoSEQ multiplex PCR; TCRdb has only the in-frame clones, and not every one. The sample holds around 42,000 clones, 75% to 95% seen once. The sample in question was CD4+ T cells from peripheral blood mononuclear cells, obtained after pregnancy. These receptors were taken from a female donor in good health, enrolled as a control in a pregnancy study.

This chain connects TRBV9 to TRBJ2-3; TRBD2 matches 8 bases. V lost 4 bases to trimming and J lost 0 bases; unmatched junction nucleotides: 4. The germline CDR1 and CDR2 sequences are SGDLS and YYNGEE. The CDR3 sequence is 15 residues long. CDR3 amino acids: CASSSGSTSTDTQYF. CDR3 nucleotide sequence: TGTGCCAGCAGCAGCGGGAGCACTAGCACAGATACGCAGTATTTT. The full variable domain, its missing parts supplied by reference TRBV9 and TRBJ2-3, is DSGVTQTPKHLITATGQRVTLRCSPRSGDLSVYWYQQSLDQGLQFLIQYYNGEERAKGNILERFSAQQFPDLHSELNLSSLELGDSALYFCASSSGSTSTDTQYFGPGTRLTVL.

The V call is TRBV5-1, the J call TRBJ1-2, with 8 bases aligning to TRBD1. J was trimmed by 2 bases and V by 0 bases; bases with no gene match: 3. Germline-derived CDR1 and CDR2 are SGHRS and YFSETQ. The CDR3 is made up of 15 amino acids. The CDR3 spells CASSLARGPNYGYTF. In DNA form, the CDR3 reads TGCGCCAGCAGCTTGGCCAGGGGGCCAAACTATGGCTACACCTTC.

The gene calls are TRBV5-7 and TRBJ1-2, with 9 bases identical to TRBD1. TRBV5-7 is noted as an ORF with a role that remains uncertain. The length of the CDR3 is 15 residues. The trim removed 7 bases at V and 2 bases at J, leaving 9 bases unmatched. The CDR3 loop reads CASLVGTGKNYGYTF. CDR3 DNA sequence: TGTGCCAGCCTTGTTGGGACAGGGAAAAACTATGGCTACACCTTC.

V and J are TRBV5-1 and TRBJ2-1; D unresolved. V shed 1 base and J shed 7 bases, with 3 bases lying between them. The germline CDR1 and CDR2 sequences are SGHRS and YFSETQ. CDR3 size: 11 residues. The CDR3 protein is CASSLSNEQFF. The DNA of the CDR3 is TGCGCCAGCAGCTTGTCTAATGAGCAGTTCTTC. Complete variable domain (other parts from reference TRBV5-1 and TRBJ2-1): KAGVTQTPRYLIKTRGQQVTLSCSPISGHRSVSWYQQTPGQGLQFLFEYFSETQRNKGNFPGRFSGRQFSNSRSEMNVSTLELGDSALYLCASSLSNEQFFGPGTRLTVL.

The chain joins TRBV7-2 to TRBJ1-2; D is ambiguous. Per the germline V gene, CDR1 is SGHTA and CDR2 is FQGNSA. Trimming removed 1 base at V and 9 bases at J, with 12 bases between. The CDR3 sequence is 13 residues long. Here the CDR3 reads CASSLGGGQSYTF. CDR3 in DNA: TGTGCCAGCAGCTTAGGCGGAGGGCAGAGCTACACCTTC.

This CDR3 reads CASSPWTAPSNQPQHF. The CDR3 region has the DNA TGTGCCAGCTCACCATGGACAGCCCCTAGCAATCAGCCCCAGCATTTT. The chain links TRBV18 to TRBJ1-5, with D possibly TRBD1 on 6 matching bases. The germline V gene encodes CDR1 KGHSH and CDR2 LQKENI. This CDR3 is built from 16 residues. Trimming cost V 2 bases and J 0 bases, with 11 bases left between them.

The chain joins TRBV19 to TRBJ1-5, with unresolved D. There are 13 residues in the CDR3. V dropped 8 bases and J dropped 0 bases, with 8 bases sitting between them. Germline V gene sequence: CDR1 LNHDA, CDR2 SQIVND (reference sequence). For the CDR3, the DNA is TGTGCCAGTCAGACATATAGCAATCAGCCCCAGCATTTT. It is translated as CASQTYSNQPQHF.

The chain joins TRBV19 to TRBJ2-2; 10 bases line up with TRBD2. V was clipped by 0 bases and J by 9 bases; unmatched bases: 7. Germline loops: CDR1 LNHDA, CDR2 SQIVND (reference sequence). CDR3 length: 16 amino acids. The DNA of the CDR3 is TGTGCCAGTAGTATAGACCGAAGCGGGGGGGCCCGGGAGCTGTTTTTT. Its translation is CASSIDRSGGARELFF.

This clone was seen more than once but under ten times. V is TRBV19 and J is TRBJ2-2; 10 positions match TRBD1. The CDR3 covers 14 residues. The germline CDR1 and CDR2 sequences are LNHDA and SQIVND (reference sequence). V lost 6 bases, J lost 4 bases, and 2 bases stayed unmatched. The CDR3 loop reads CASRWTGGTGELFF. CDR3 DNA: TGTGCCAGTAGGTGGACAGGGGGCACCGGGGAGCTGTTTTTT.

The CDR3 DNA reads TGTGCCAGCTCGCTGACAGGGGGCAATCAGCCCCAGCATTTT. Its protein is CASSLTGGNQPQHF. The genes are TRBV18 and TRBJ1-5, with TRBD1 identical over 8 bases. The V gene end was trimmed by 6 bases and the J gene end by 2 bases; junction bases not matched to a gene: 3. The CDR3 contains 14 residues. CDR1 is KGHSH and CDR2 is LQKENI in the germline V gene.

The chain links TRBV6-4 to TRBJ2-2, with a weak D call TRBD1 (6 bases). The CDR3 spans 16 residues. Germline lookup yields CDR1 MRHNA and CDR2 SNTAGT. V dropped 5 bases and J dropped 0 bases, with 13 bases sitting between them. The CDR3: CASSQEGQTNTGELFF. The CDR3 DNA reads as TGTGCCAGCAGTCAAGAGGGACAAACGAACACCGGGGAGCTGTTTTTT.

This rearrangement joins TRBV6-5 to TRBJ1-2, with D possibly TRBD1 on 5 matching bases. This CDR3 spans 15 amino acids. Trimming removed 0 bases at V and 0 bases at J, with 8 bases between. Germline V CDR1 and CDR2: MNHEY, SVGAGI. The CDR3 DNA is TGTGCCAGCAGTTACTCGGGGCTTGCTAACTATGGCTACACCTTC. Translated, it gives CASSYSGLANYGYTF.

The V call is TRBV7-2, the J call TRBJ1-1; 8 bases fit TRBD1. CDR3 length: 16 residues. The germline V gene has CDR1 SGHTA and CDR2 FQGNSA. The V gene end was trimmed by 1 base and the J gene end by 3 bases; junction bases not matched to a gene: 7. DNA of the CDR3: TGTGCCAGCAGCTTAGTTCGAAGCAGGGGGCACACTGAAGCTTTCTTT. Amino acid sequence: CASSLVRSRGHTEAFF.